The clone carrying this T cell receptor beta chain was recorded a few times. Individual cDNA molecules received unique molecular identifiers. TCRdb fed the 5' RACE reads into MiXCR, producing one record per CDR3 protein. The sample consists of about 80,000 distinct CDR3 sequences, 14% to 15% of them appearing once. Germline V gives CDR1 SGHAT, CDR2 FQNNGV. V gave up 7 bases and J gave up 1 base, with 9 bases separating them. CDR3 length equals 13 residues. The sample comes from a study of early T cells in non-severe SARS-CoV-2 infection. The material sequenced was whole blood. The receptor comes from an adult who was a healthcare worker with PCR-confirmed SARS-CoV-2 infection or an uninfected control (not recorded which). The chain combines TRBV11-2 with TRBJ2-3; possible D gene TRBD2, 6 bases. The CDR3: CASTWGGTDTQYF. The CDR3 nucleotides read TGTGCCAGCACCTGGGGGGGCACAGATACGCAGTATTTT. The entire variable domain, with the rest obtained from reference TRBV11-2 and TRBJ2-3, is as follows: EAGVAQSPRYKIIEKRQSVAFWCNPISGHATLYWYQQILGQGPKLLIQFQNNGVVDDSQLPKDRFSAERLKGVDSTLKIQPAKLEDSAVYLCASTWGGTDTQYFGPGTRLTVL.